Listed here are 24 T cell receptor beta chains from one sample, sequenced in a study of T cell responses to AZD1222 COVID-19 vaccine. Only in-frame clones appear in the TCRdb table, and some are missing; sequencing was by immunoSEQ multiplex PCR. Here the sample spans around 150,000 clones, about 90% being singletons. This material consisted of peripheral blood, taken 28 days after the second AZD1222 dose. These receptor sequences come from an adult who received the AZD1222 COVID-19 vaccine.

This chain joins TRBV3-1 (or the pseudogene TRBV3-2) and TRBJ2-7, with D tentatively TRBD2 (7 bases). CDR3 length: 16 residues. Trimming left V 2 bases short and J 2 bases short, with 16 bases between. CDR1 is LGHDT and CDR2 is YNNKEL in the germline V gene (reference sequence). The chain's CDR3 is CASSQLGGAGAYEQYF. The CDR3 nucleotides read TGTGCCAGCAGCCAATTAGGGGGGGCCGGAGCCTACGAGCAGTACTTC.

The rearrangement joins TRBV19 to TRBJ1-1, with unresolved D. CDR3 length: 14 residues. The germline V gene has CDR1 LNHDA and CDR2 SQIVND (reference sequence). The V and J ends lost 3 bases and 2 bases respectively, with 10 bases between them. The CDR3 is CASSMDGSNTEAFF. CDR3 nucleotides: TGTGCCAGTAGTATGGACGGATCCAACACTGAAGCTTTCTTT.

J is TRBJ2-1 and V is TRBV19; 11 bases are a match to TRBD2. The junction had 3 bases not matched to a gene; V was cut back by 4 bases and J by 4 bases. Germline CDR1 is LNHDA and CDR2 is SQIVND (reference sequence). The CDR3 runs 15 residues. The CDR3 reads CASSRLAGKYNEQFF. Written as DNA, the CDR3 is TGTGCCAGTAGTAGACTAGCGGGAAAGTACAATGAGCAGTTCTTC.

This chain uses TRBV10-2 with TRBJ2-2, with TRBD2 as a possible D gene (6 bases). The CDR3 has 15 amino acids. Trimming took 6 bases from V and 1 from J, leaving 12 bases between them. Germline loops: CDR1 WSHSY, CDR2 SAAADI. The CDR3 loop reads CASRSVAENTGELFF. CDR3 in DNA: TGCGCCAGCAGGTCGGTAGCGGAGAACACCGGGGAGCTGTTTTTT.

The J gene is TRBJ2-7, the V gene TRBV6-2 or TRBV6-3; D possibly matches TRBD1 or TRBD2 (5 bases each). CDR3 length: 15 residues. V dropped 4 bases and J dropped 3 bases, with 16 bases sitting between them. Germline lookup yields CDR1 MNHEY and CDR2 SVGEGT. In DNA, the CDR3 is TGTGCCAGCAGTTTCGCCTCCGGGACGGTCTACGAGCAGTACTTC. Protein product: CASSFASGTVYEQYF.

The genes are TRBV28 and TRBJ2-3; 10 bases map to TRBD2. The CDR3 length is 17 residues. Trimming took 6 bases from V and 5 from J; bases not matched to a gene: 14. The V gene's germline CDR1 is MDHEN and CDR2 SYDVKM. The CDR3 here is CASSRGSSGRNIDTQYF. The CDR3 DNA is TGTGCCAGCAGCCGGGGGTCTAGCGGGAGAAATATAGATACGCAGTATTTT.

The chain couples TRBV5-1 to TRBJ1-2; D unresolved. V was clipped by 2 bases and J by 8 bases, with 16 bases between them. This CDR3 region has 14 residues. Germline CDR1 and CDR2: SGHRS and YFSETQ. The CDR3 region is CASSFLTGKEGYTF. The CDR3 nucleotides read TGCGCCAGCAGCTTTCTTACGGGGAAGGAGGGCTACACCTTC.

This chain links TRBV6-2 or TRBV6-3 with TRBJ2-2, with 7 bases matching TRBD2. CDR1 MNHEY and CDR2 SVGEGT come from the germline V gene. The V and J ends lost 6 bases and 4 bases, in that order; junction bases with no gene match: 5. The length of the CDR3 is 14 residues. CDR3 sequence (DNA): TGTGCCAGCAGCGTTGGGGGGGGCACCGGGGAGCTGTTTTTT. Protein product: CASSVGGGTGELFF.

The chain is built from TRBV4-1 and TRBJ2-7; 9 bases map to TRBD1. V trimming: 5 bases; J trimming: 4 bases; junction bases outside the gene matches: 9. The CDR3 contains 15 residues. Germline V gene data show CDR1 as MGHRA and CDR2 as YSYEKL. CDR3 DNA sequence: TGCGCCAGCAGCAGCCCGGGACAGGGCTTATACGAGCAGTACTTC. Translating it yields CASSSPGQGLYEQYF.

This chain links TRBV30 with TRBJ1-2; 8 bases line up with TRBD1. There are 19 residues in the CDR3. Germline CDR1 is GTSNPN and CDR2 is SVGIG (reference sequence). J lost 2 bases, V lost 1 base, and 18 bases had no gene match. CDR3 DNA sequence: TGTGCCTGGAGTGGCCTAATCCCCCGGGGACAGGAGACCAACTATGGCTACACCTTC. Its translation: CAWSGLIPRGQETNYGYTF.

This chain joins TRBV23-1 and TRBJ2-7, with D perhaps matching TRBD1 (5 bases). TRBV23-1 is an open reading frame, and its role is uncertain. CDR3 size: 15 residues. Trimming removed 2 bases at V and 3 bases at J, with 14 bases between. The CDR3 region has the DNA TGCGCCAGCAGTCAAAGGGCCAGGGTCGACTACGAGCAGTACTTC. It encodes CASSQRARVDYEQYF.

This clone appeared once. This chain links TRBV7-3 with TRBJ2-3; 7 bases align to TRBD2. This CDR3 comprises 18 residues. The V and J ends lost 0 bases and 1 base, in that order; junction bases with no gene match: 10. Germline V gene lookup returns CDR1 SGHTA and CDR2 FQGTGA. CDR3 in DNA: TGTGCCAGCAGCTTAACCCCTATGGGCCGGGGGGGCACAGATACGCAGTATTTT. This translates into CASSLTPMGRGGTDTQYF.

J is TRBJ1-3 and V is TRBV28; possibly TRBD1 for D (5 bases). Trimming left V 3 bases short and J 0 bases short, with 15 bases between. Germline V gene lookup returns CDR1 MDHEN and CDR2 SYDVKM. The CDR3 contains 17 residues. CDR3: CASSFTSGLFSGNTIYF. Written as DNA, the CDR3 is TGTGCCAGCAGTTTTACTTCGGGACTCTTCTCTGGAAACACCATATATTTT.

This clone was observed a single time. J is TRBJ1-2 and V is TRBV27; D remains unclear. Germline CDR1 MNHEY, CDR2 SMNVEV (reference sequence). V gave up 6 bases and J gave up 4 bases, with 21 bases separating them. This CDR3 has 16 residues. CDR3 bases: TGTGCCAGCAGCAGAACAGCCGTTACACCTTCCTATGGCTACACCTTC. As protein: CASSRTAVTPSYGYTF.

The chain uses TRBV29-1 and TRBJ1-3; weak D call: TRBD1 (6 bases). The CDR3 runs 18 residues. Germline CDR1 SQVTM, CDR2 ANQGSEA. V lost 0 bases and J lost 0, with 18 bases in between. DNA for the CDR3: TGCAGCGTTGAAGATCTTCAGGTGGGGGCCGACTCTGGAAACACCATATATTTT. Translation: CSVEDLQVGADSGNTIYF.

CDR3 protein: CASSFSVDTQYF. CDR3 coding DNA: TGTGCCAGCAGTTTTTCCGTAGATACGCAGTATTTT. The rearrangement joins TRBV28 to TRBJ2-3; D not resolved. V was clipped by 3 bases and J by 5 bases, with 6 bases between them. CDR1 and CDR2 from the germline V gene are MDHEN and SYDVKM. This CDR3 has 12 amino acids. Combining the CDR3 with reference TRBV28 and TRBJ2-3 gives the whole variable domain DVKVTQSSRYLVKRTGEKVFLECVQDMDHENMFWYRQDPGLGLRLIYFSYDVKMKEKGDIPEGYSVSREKKERFSLILESASTNQTSMYLCASSFSVDTQYFGPGTRLTVL.

The CDR3 region is CASSQNRGLNTEAFF. The CDR3 DNA reads as TGTGCCAGCAGCCAAAACAGGGGGCTGAACACTGAAGCTTTCTTT. The J gene is TRBJ1-1, the V gene TRBV16; TRBD1 agrees at 9 bases. Trimming took 2 bases from V and 0 from J; bases not matched to a gene: 1. The germline V gene encodes CDR1 KGHSY and CDR2 FQNENV. CDR3 size: 15 residues.

The chain joins TRBV29-1 to TRBJ2-4; 7 nucleotides align to TRBD2. CDR1 SQVTM and CDR2 ANQGSEA come from the germline V gene. The trim removed 1 base at V and 8 bases at J, leaving 8 bases unmatched. This CDR3 has 14 residues. The CDR3 protein is CSVEGGGSRDIQYF. As DNA, the CDR3 is TGCAGCGTTGAAGGGGGGGGTAGTAGGGACATTCAGTACTTC. The whole variable domain, remainder taken from reference TRBV29-1 and TRBJ2-4, is SAVISQKPSRDICQRGTSLTIQCQVDSQVTMMFWYRQQPGQSLTLIATANQGSEATYESGFVIDKFPISRPNLTFSTLTVSNMSPEDSSIYLCSVEGGGSRDIQYFGAGTRLSVL.

This clone was recorded once. The chain uses TRBV30 and TRBJ2-3; 7 bases fit TRBD2. Germline CDR1 GTSNPN, CDR2 SVGIG (reference sequence). CDR3 length: 14 amino acids. Losses at the gene ends were 3 bases for V and 0 bases for J; bases not matched to a gene: 3. The CDR3 sequence is CAWRGGTSTDTQYF. The DNA for the CDR3 is TGTGCCTGGAGGGGGGGGACTAGCACAGATACGCAGTATTTT.

This rearrangement joins TRBV23-1 to TRBJ2-4; possible D gene TRBD1, 5 bases. TRBV23-1 is an ORF for which the function is uncertain. The V end was cut by 9 bases, the J end by 10 bases, with 25 bases between. The CDR3 loop spans 15 amino acids. DNA for the CDR3: TGCGCCAGTAACCAGGGAAACCGGGCCTCCCAAATTCAGTACTTC. Translated, it gives CASNQGNRASQIQYF.

The rearrangement joins TRBV2 to TRBJ1-1; D is unresolved. V dropped 6 bases and J dropped 10 bases, with 9 bases sitting between them. Germline loops: CDR1 SNHLY, CDR2 FYNNEI. This CDR3 comprises 10 residues. CDR3 loop: CASSLILAFF. The DNA for the CDR3 is TGTGCCAGCAGCCTTATTTTAGCTTTCTTT.

The J gene is TRBJ1-5, the V gene TRBV19, with 11 nucleotides matching TRBD1. The length of the CDR3 is 15 residues. The germline gives CDR1 LNHDA, CDR2 SQIVND (reference sequence). V was pared by 3 bases and J by 7 bases, with 5 bases of the junction left unmatched. The CDR3 nucleotides read TGTGCCAGTAGTATCGGGACAGGGGGGTGGCAGCCCCAGCATTTT. Its translation is CASSIGTGGWQPQHF.

The chain employs TRBV6-5 and TRBJ1-2, with 8 bases identical to TRBD1. Looked up from germline, CDR1 is MNHEY and CDR2 is SVGAGI. CDR3 size: 14 residues. V shed 0 bases and J 7 bases; nucleotides not matched to a gene: 4. In DNA form, the CDR3 reads TGTGCCAGCAGTTACTCCGCCAGGGGGCCTGGCTACACCTTC. Encoded protein: CASSYSARGPGYTF.

The chain uses TRBV28 and TRBJ2-1; D gene uncertain. Germline values: CDR1 MDHEN, CDR2 SYDVKM. V was shortened by 4 bases and J by 2 bases, with 15 bases between the two germline ends. This CDR3 contains 16 residues. CDR3 residues: CASSSPGHPAYNEQFF. In DNA, the CDR3 is TGTGCCAGCAGTTCCCCGGGCCATCCGGCCTACAATGAGCAGTTCTTC.